Below, 5 T cell receptor beta chains from the same sample are listed, as sequenced in a study of T cell repertoires in aging, cancer and after chemotherapy. Multiplex touch-down PCR with TRB-A/B primers amplified rearranged V-D-J TRB sequences. TCRdb redid the calling of the multiplex PCR reads with MiXCR, one entry per CDR3 protein. The sample consists of 2,500 to 3,000 distinct CDR3 sequences, roughly 20% of them appearing once. Amplification of TCR beta used genomic DNA extracted from peripheral blood. Sequencing was done on a sample of blood. The receptors stem from a human donor with a solid tumor.

The J gene is TRBJ2-7, the V gene TRBV7-2; no definite D call. The CDR3 extends over 14 amino acids. The V and J ends lost 0 bases and 4 bases respectively, with 10 bases between them. CDR1 SGHTA and CDR2 FQGNSA come from the germline V gene. The CDR3 reads CASSLAGKQYEQYF. The CDR3 region has the DNA TGTGCCAGCAGCTTAGCTGGGAAACAATACGAGCAGTACTTC. Complete variable domain (other parts from reference TRBV7-2 and TRBJ2-7): GAGVSQSPSNKVTEKGKDVELRCDPISGHTALYWYRQSLGQGLEFLIYFQGNSAPDKSGLPSDRFSAERTGGSVSTLTIQRTQQEDSAVYLCASSLAGKQYEQYFGPGTRLTVT.

This clonotype turned up a few times. This rearrangement joins TRBV28 to TRBJ2-3; a weak D match, TRBD1 (6 bases). Germline V gene sequence: CDR1 MDHEN, CDR2 SYDVKM. Trimming stripped 3 bases from V and 2 bases from J, with 15 bases between. The CDR3 contains 16 residues. The CDR3 region is CASSLDSRDHTDTQYF. The DNA of the CDR3 is TGTGCCAGCAGTTTGGACAGCCGGGACCACACAGATACGCAGTATTTT.

This chain connects TRBV7-2 to TRBJ2-7; 8 bases fit TRBD1. The germline V gene encodes CDR1 SGHTA and CDR2 FQGNSA. The CDR3 spans 14 residues. With V trimmed by 5 bases and J by 5 bases, 8 bases remained unmatched. The CDR3 protein is CASSRQGLFDEQYF. CDR3 nucleotides: TGTGCCAGCAGCAGACAGGGGCTCTTCGACGAGCAGTACTTC.

This chain links TRBV2 with TRBJ2-1; TRBD1 matches at 9 bases. CDR3 length equals 15 residues. J gave up 6 bases and V 0 bases, and 3 bases lay outside the gene matches. The V gene's germline CDR1 is SNHLY and CDR2 FYNNEI. This chain's CDR3 is CASSEAWTGVNEQFF. DNA for the CDR3: TGTGCCAGCAGTGAAGCGTGGACAGGGGTCAATGAGCAGTTCTTC. The variable domain in full, completed from reference TRBV2 and TRBJ2-1, reads EPEVTQTPSHQVTQMGQEVILRCVPISNHLYFYWYRQILGQKVEFLVSFYNNEISEKSEIFDDQFSVERPDGSNFTLKIRSTKLEDSAMYFCASSEAWTGVNEQFFGPGTRLTVL.

The gene calls are TRBV28 and TRBJ1-4; 7 bases align to TRBD1. Per germline, CDR1 MDHEN and CDR2 SYDVKM. The CDR3 has 17 amino acids. V was clipped by 6 bases and J by 2 bases; unmatched bases: 12. The chain's CDR3 is CASSRTGARPTNEKLFF. CDR3 coding DNA: TGTGCCAGCAGCCGAACAGGGGCCCGCCCCACTAATGAAAAACTGTTTTTT.